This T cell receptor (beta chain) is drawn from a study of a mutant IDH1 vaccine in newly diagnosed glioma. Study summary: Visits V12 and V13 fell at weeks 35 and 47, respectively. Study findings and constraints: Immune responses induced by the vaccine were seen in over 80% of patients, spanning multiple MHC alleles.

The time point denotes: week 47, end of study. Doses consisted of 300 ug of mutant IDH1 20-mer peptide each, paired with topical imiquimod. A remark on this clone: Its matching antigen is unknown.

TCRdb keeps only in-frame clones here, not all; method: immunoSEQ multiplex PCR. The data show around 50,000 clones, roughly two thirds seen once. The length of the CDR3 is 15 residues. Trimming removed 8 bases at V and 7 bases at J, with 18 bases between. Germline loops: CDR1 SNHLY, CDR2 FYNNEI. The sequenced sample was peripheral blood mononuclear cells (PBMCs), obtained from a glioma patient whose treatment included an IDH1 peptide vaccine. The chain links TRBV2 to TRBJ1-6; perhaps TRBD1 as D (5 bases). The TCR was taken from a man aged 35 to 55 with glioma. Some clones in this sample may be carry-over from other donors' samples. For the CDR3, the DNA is TGTGCCAGCCTTCCTCCGGGACGGGGGAATTCACCCCTCCACTTT. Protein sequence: CASLPPGRGNSPLHF. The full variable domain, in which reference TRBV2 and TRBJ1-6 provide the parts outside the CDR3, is EPEVTQTPSHQVTQMGQEVILRCVPISNHLYFYWYRQILGQKVEFLVSFYNNEISEKSEIFDDQFSVERPDGSNFTLKIRSTKLEDSAMYFCASLPPGRGNSPLHFGNGTRLTVT.